This T cell receptor beta chain is from a study of CD8+ T cells in alopecia areata. Following RNA extraction, reverse transcription yielded cDNA that acted as the sequencing template. The assay was immunoSEQ multiplex PCR, and TCRdb's table has in-frame clones only and misses some. The sample shows some 190,000 clones, more than 60% of them seen only once. Germline V CDR1 and CDR2: SQVTM, ANQGSEA. After removal of 5 bases from V and 3 bases from J, the junction contained 16 bases not matched to a gene. This CDR3 has 17 amino acids. Regarding treatment: oral pan-JAK inhibitor, 5-10 mg twice daily. Sequences were derived from CD4+ T cells sorted from blood, sampled around week 44, from a patient treated with tofacitinib. The J gene is TRBJ2-1, the V gene TRBV29-1; 7 nucleotides line up with TRBD1. The sequence derives from a human donor with alopecia areata. The CDR3 DNA follows: TGCAGCGTTTTAACTGACCTGACAGGGACAAGCTACAATGAGCAGTTCTTC. It codes for CSVLTDLTGTSYNEQFF.